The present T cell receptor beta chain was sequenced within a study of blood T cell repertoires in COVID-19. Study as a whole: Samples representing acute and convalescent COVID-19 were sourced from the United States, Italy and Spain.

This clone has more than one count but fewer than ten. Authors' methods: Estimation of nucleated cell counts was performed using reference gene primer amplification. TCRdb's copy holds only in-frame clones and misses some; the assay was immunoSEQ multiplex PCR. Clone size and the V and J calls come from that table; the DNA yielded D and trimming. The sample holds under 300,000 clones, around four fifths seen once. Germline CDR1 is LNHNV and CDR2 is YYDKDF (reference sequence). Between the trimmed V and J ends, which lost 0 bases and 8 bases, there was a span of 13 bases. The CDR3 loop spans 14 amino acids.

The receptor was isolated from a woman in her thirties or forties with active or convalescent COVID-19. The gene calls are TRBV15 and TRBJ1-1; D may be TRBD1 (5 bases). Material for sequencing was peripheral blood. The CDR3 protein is CATSRDGTSREAFF. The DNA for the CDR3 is TGTGCCACCAGCAGAGATGGGACTTCAAGGGAAGCTTTCTTT.